The 17 T cell receptor beta chains below come from one sample, sequenced in a study of graft-versus-host responses after intestinal transplantation. Sequencing used immunoSEQ multiplex PCR; TCRdb keeps in-frame clones, though not all of them. The data show approximately 15,000 clones, around 70% seen once. The starting material, graft tissue, was processed to release intraepithelial and lamina propria lymphocytes. Sequencing was performed on ileum tissue, taken around 700 days after intestinal transplantation. These receptors came from a human patient who received an intestinal transplant, so some T cells may come from the graft donor.

The J gene is TRBJ2-3, the V gene TRBV2; 7 positions match TRBD1. V was pared by 6 bases and J by 4 bases, with 13 bases of the junction left unmatched. The length of the CDR3 is 16 residues. Germline CDR1 reads SNHLY; CDR2 reads FYNNEI. The CDR3 DNA follows: TGTGCCAGCAGCGCCCCTACAGGGGAAGGCGCAGATACGCAGTATTTT. This translates into CASSAPTGEGADTQYF.

The J gene is TRBJ1-2, the V gene TRBV6-5, with D uncertain. The CDR3 is 12 residues long. Trimming removed 6 bases at V and 4 bases at J, with 9 bases between. Germline V gene sequence: CDR1 MNHEY, CDR2 SVGAGI. The CDR3 DNA reads TGTGCCAGCAGGCCACGAACCTATGGCTACACCTTC. The encoded protein is CASRPRTYGYTF.

The chain joins TRBV2 to TRBJ2-7, with 13 bases fitting TRBD2. CDR3 length equals 15 residues. With 4 bases clipped from V and 2 bases from J, the junction kept 2 bases outside the gene matches. Germline CDR1 SNHLY, CDR2 FYNNEI. Written as DNA, the CDR3 is TGTGCCAGCAGTGGGACTAGCGGGGGCCCCTACGAGCAGTACTTC. Encoded protein: CASSGTSGGPYEQYF.

J is TRBJ1-1 and V is TRBV10-3, with D perhaps matching TRBD1 (6 bases). The CDR3 spans 13 residues. Looked up from germline, CDR1 is ENHRY and CDR2 is SYGVKD. Trimming took off 6 bases at V and 1 base at J, with 9 bases between the two ends. As DNA, the CDR3 is TGTGCCATCAGCGGACAGACGAACACTGAAGCTTTCTTT. It encodes CAISGQTNTEAFF.

This chain uses TRBV30 with TRBJ1-2, with 8 bases lining up with TRBD1. The V segment lost 5 bases and the J segment 4 bases; nucleotides outside the gene matches: 6. CDR3 length equals 13 residues. The germline gives CDR1 GTSNPN, CDR2 SVGIG (reference sequence). In DNA, the CDR3 is TGTGCCTGGGGGACAGGAGTTCTCTATGGCTACACCTTC. Its translation: CAWGTGVLYGYTF.

The gene calls are TRBV6-5 and TRBJ1-1; TRBD1 matches 8 bases. The CDR3 is 13 residues long. Trimming at V came to 5 bases and at J to 5 bases, leaving 4 bases not matched to a gene. CDR1 is MNHEY and CDR2 is SVGAGI in the germline V gene. For the CDR3, the DNA is TGTGCCAGCAGTCGAGGACAGGGTACTGAAGCTTTCTTT. This gives the protein CASSRGQGTEAFF.

The chain joins TRBV6-5 to TRBJ2-1; 8 nucleotides align to TRBD2. The CDR3 contains 15 residues. V trimming: 7 bases; J trimming: 7 bases; junction bases outside the gene matches: 12. CDR1 MNHEY and CDR2 SVGAGI come from the germline V gene. The CDR3 bases are TGTGCCAGCAAGATCGGGGGGGCCTTTGGGAATGAGCAGTTCTTC. Translation gives CASKIGGAFGNEQFF.

Only one count was recorded for this clone. The chain recombines TRBV4-3 with TRBJ1-4; 7 bases agree with TRBD1. Germline loops: CDR1 LGHNA, CDR2 YSLEER. V shed 0 bases and J 6 bases; nucleotides not matched to a gene: 7. The CDR3 sequence is 16 residues long. The DNA of the CDR3 is TGCGCCAGCAGCCAAGATAGGGCACAGGGGTATGAAAAACTGTTTTTT. As protein: CASSQDRAQGYEKLFF.

The chain joins TRBV30 to TRBJ2-2; D may match TRBD1 or TRBD2 (5 bases each). Germline CDR1 reads GTSNPN; CDR2 reads SVGIG (reference sequence). The CDR3 is 13 amino acids. Between the trimmed V and J ends, which lost 4 bases and 5 bases, there was a span of 11 bases. CDR3: CAWTEGLTGELFF. CDR3 bases: TGTGCCTGGACCGAGGGGTTGACCGGGGAGCTGTTTTTT.

The chain uses TRBV16 and TRBJ1-1; D gene ambiguous. The CDR3 contains 13 residues. Germline CDR1 KGHSY, CDR2 FQNENV. V lost 6 bases and J 0 bases, leaving 8 bases between the germline ends. The CDR3: CASRQSLNTEAFF. The CDR3 DNA reads as TGTGCCAGCAGACAGAGCCTGAACACTGAAGCTTTCTTT.

The chain employs TRBV5-8 and TRBJ2-1; D possibly corresponds to TRBD2 (6 bases). The ends were cut back, 1 base at V and 9 bases at J, with 11 bases in the middle. The CDR3 consists of 13 residues. Germline V gene lookup returns CDR1 SGHTS and CDR2 YDEGEE. The CDR3 nucleotides are TGTGCCAGCAGCTTGCTGGGGGGATTTGAGCAGTTCTTC. It specifies CASSLLGGFEQFF.

This CDR3 is CASSSGQSYGYTF. In DNA form, the CDR3 reads TGTGCCAGCAGCTCGGGACAGTCCTATGGCTACACCTTC. The chain links TRBV5-6 to TRBJ1-2; TRBD1 agrees at 7 bases. The CDR3 consists of 13 residues. CDR1 is SGHDT and CDR2 is YYEEEE in the germline V gene. Unmatched junction bases numbered 3, after V lost 3 bases and J lost 4 bases.

This CDR3 is CASSLTSGAYNEQFF. In nucleotides, the CDR3 is TGTGCCAGCAGCCTCACTAGCGGAGCCTACAATGAGCAGTTCTTC. This chain joins TRBV16 and TRBJ2-1, with 8 nucleotides matching TRBD2. This CDR3 has 15 residues. After removal of 4 bases from V and 2 bases from J, the junction contained 4 bases not matched to a gene. Looked up from germline, CDR1 is KGHSY and CDR2 is FQNENV.

J is TRBJ2-7 and V is TRBV28, with D unresolved. This CDR3 has 14 residues. V lost 8 bases and J lost 0, with 14 bases in between. The germline gives CDR1 MDHEN, CDR2 SYDVKM. The CDR3: CASSSQGPSYEQYF. The DNA for the CDR3 is TGTGCCAGCTCGAGCCAAGGGCCCTCCTACGAGCAGTACTTC.

The CDR3 DNA is TGTGCCAGCAGTTACTCACACCTAATGAACACTGAAGCTTTCTTT. Protein product: CASSYSHLMNTEAFF. This chain joins TRBV6-5 and TRBJ1-1, with D uncertain. The CDR3 length is 15 residues. Trimming stripped 0 bases from V and 0 bases from J, with 8 bases between. The germline V gene has CDR1 MNHEY and CDR2 SVGAGI.

The chain links TRBV7-9 to TRBJ2-7; no firm D call. The CDR3 contains 13 residues. V was trimmed by 0 bases and J by 7 bases, leaving 10 bases between them. CDR1 and CDR2 (germline): SEHNR, FQNEAQ (reference sequence). CDR3 region: CASSLANLGEQYF. The CDR3 coding sequence is TGTGCCAGCAGCTTAGCAAATTTGGGGGAGCAGTACTTC.

The chain is built from TRBV5-1 and TRBJ1-2; the D gene is possibly TRBD1 (5 bases). Germline CDR1 is SGHRS and CDR2 is YFSETQ. This CDR3 region has 16 residues. Trimming took 1 base from V and 2 from J, leaving 15 bases between them. CDR3 bases: TGCGCCAGCAGCTTGTTAAGACAGAAACGAAACTATGGCTACACCTTC. Its protein product is CASSLLRQKRNYGYTF. Looking up the rest from reference TRBV5-1 and TRBJ1-2 gives the full variable domain: KAGVTQTPRYLIKTRGQQVTLSCSPISGHRSVSWYQQTPGQGLQFLFEYFSETQRNKGNFPGRFSGRQFSNSRSEMNVSTLELGDSALYLCASSLLRQKRNYGYTFGSGTRLTVV.